One and the same sample provided the 9 T cell receptor beta chains below, sequenced in a study of T cells in Graves' hyperthyroidism and ophthalmopathy. TCR beta CDR3 regions were amplified from RNA transcripts. HTBI primers were the set used in a first-round RT-PCR of the TCR CDR3. TCRdb fed the multiplex PCR reads into MiXCR, producing one record per CDR3 protein. Of roughly 740,000 distinct CDR3 sequences listed, about 16% are singletons. Material: blood. Source of these receptors: a man between 18 and 35 years old with Graves' hyperthyroidism.

This clonotype came up many times. The genes are TRBV20-1 and TRBJ2-7, with unresolved D. This CDR3 contains 15 residues. Trimming took off 0 bases at V and 2 bases at J, with 14 bases between the two ends. Germline V gene data show CDR1 as DFQATT and CDR2 as SNEGSKA (reference sequence). The CDR3: CSARDGRTVTYEQYF. The CDR3 coding sequence is TGCAGTGCTAGAGATGGAAGAACCGTCACCTACGAGCAGTACTTC.

The sample holds many counts of this clonotype. The V call is TRBV3-1, the J call TRBJ1-1; D is unclear. This CDR3 region has 14 residues. Germline CDR1 is LGHDT and CDR2 is YNNKEL (reference sequence). V lost 4 bases to trimming and J lost 4 bases, with 13 bases between them. The CDR3 region is CASSLGVGTTEAFF. CDR3 nucleotide sequence: TGTGCCAGCAGCCTCGGGGTGGGCACCACTGAAGCTTTCTTT.

The chain has TRBV5-1 and TRBJ2-5, with 11 bases matching TRBD1. CDR1 SGHRS and CDR2 YFSETQ come from the germline V gene. This CDR3 has 14 residues. The V and J ends lost 4 bases and 5 bases, in that order; junction bases with no gene match: 4. The DNA for the CDR3 is TGCGCCAGCAGCCTGGACAGGGGGCTCGAGACCCAGTACTTC. Translation: CASSLDRGLETQYF.

This clonotype occurred a few times. This chain connects TRBV19 to TRBJ2-2; weak D call: TRBD1 (7 bases). The V and J ends lost 7 bases and 2 bases respectively, with 17 bases between them. The CDR3 is 16 residues long. The germline V gene has CDR1 LNHDA and CDR2 SQIVND (reference sequence). CDR3 in amino acids: CASTPWRGRNTGELFF. DNA for the CDR3: TGTGCCAGTACCCCGTGGAGGGGGCGCAACACCGGGGAGCTGTTTTTT.

This clonotype was seen a few times. The rearrangement joins TRBV30 to TRBJ2-5; D perhaps matches TRBD2 (6 bases). The V gene lost 1 base and the J gene lost 5 bases, with 8 bases spanning the gap. There are 12 residues in the CDR3. Germline CDR1 reads GTSNPN; CDR2 reads SVGIG (reference sequence). CDR3 amino acids: CAWSGTTETQYF. The CDR3 DNA sequence: TGTGCCTGGAGTGGGACTACGGAGACCCAGTACTTC.

The table lists this clonotype with many counts. Here the CDR3 reads CASSPLAEYNEQFF. The CDR3 DNA follows: TGTGCCAGCAGCCCATTAGCAGAATACAATGAGCAGTTCTTC. V gene TRBV7-9 combines with J gene TRBJ2-1; D gene ambiguous. CDR3 length: 14 amino acids. V shed 5 bases and J shed 4 bases, with 12 bases lying between them. Germline CDR1 SEHNR, CDR2 FQNEAQ (reference sequence).

This clonotype showed up just a few times. This sequence may be a read error, since a much larger clone differs from it by one base. The rearrangement joins TRBV20-1 to TRBJ2-3; the match to TRBD1 covers 8 bases. This CDR3 comprises 16 residues. In germline, CDR1 is DFQATT, CDR2 SNEGSKA (reference sequence). The V and J ends lost 5 bases and 1 base, in that order; junction bases with no gene match: 11. CDR3 nucleotides: TGCAGTGCTCCGGGACAGGCAGCGATGGGCACAGATACGCAGTATTTT. Encoded protein: CSAPGQAAMGTDTQYF.

This clonotype was found a few times. The chain is built from TRBV6-1 and TRBJ1-2, with D uncertain. CDR3 length: 14 amino acids. Between the trimmed V and J ends, which lost 2 bases and 8 bases, there was a span of 15 bases. Per the germline V gene, CDR1 is MNHNS and CDR2 is SASEGT. The CDR3 nucleotides read TGTGCCAGCAGTGAAATATCGGCCCTGGTGGGCTACACCTTC. Amino acids: CASSEISALVGYTF.

This clonotype showed up many times. The chain is built from TRBV9 and TRBJ1-2; D is unresolved. CDR1 SGDLS and CDR2 YYNGEE come from the germline V gene. The CDR3 runs to 14 residues. Trimming pared 0 bases from V and 2 bases from J, leaving 8 bases between. The CDR3 sequence: CASSVDPGNYGYTF. CDR3 nucleotides: TGTGCCAGCAGCGTAGACCCAGGCAACTATGGCTACACCTTC.